These 32 T cell receptor beta chains share one sample of origin, sequenced in a study of blood T cell repertoires in COVID-19. The table came from immunoSEQ multiplex PCR; TCRdb's copy has only in-frame clones and leaves some out. This sample has approximately 270,000 clones, with roughly 84% found just once. Sequenced sample: peripheral blood. These receptors all stem from a person aged 70 to 85 with COVID-19, enrolled during active disease.

The rearrangement uses TRBV12-3 or TRBV12-4 and TRBJ2-3; D may be TRBD2 (5 bases). Trimming removed 5 bases from V and 6 bases from J, with 9 bases in between. This CDR3 spans 12 amino acids. CDR3 nucleotides: TGTGCCAGCAGTCTAACTAGGGATACGCAGTATTTT. Its translation is CASSLTRDTQYF.

This sequence joins TRBV4-3 and TRBJ2-7; the D gene is possibly TRBD1 (8 bases). The CDR3 has 16 residues. Germline V gives CDR1 LGHNA, CDR2 YSLEER. With 2 bases removed from V and 2 bases from J, the gap between germline ends came to 16 bases. The CDR3 sequence: CASSQQITGGAYEQYF. CDR3 bases: TGCGCCAGCAGCCAACAGATCACAGGGGGGGCCTACGAGCAGTACTTC.

The CDR3 spells CASSSSDSTEAFF. For the CDR3, the DNA is TGTGCCAGTAGCTCGTCGGACAGCACTGAAGCTTTCTTT. The rearrangement joins TRBV19 to TRBJ1-1; tentatively, D is TRBD1 (6 bases). The V gene's germline CDR1 is LNHDA and CDR2 SQIVND (reference sequence). This CDR3 is built from 13 residues. V was shortened by 6 bases and J by 4 bases, with 12 bases between the two germline ends.

J is TRBJ2-6 and V is TRBV7-3; weak D call: TRBD1 (6 bases). CDR3 length equals 17 residues. In germline, CDR1 is SGHTA, CDR2 FQGTGA. V dropped 3 bases and J dropped 3 bases, with 15 bases sitting between them. CDR3 DNA sequence: TGTGCCAGCAGCTTGGTTTCGGCAGGGGATGGGGCCAACGTCCTGACTTTC. It codes for CASSLVSAGDGANVLTF.

The V and J genes are TRBV19 and TRBJ2-1; 11 nucleotides align to TRBD2. V lost 6 bases to trimming and J lost 15 bases; unmatched junction nucleotides: 13. The CDR3 is 14 residues long. Germline V gene data show CDR1 as LNHDA and CDR2 as SQIVND (reference sequence). The CDR3 coding sequence is TGTGCCAGTAGACCACTAGCGGGGGACGAATCTCTGTTCTTC. It specifies CASRPLAGDESLFF.

This chain links TRBV10-1 with TRBJ2-7, with 7 nucleotides matching TRBD2. Germline CDR1 and CDR2: WNHNN and SYGVQD (reference sequence). This CDR3 is built from 17 residues. J was trimmed by 3 bases and V by 5 bases; bases with no gene match: 16. The CDR3: CASSQPKGTKLYYEQYF. The CDR3 region has the DNA TGCGCCAGCAGTCAGCCAAAAGGGACTAAACTATACTACGAGCAGTACTTC.

This chain connects TRBV29-1 to TRBJ1-2; possibly TRBD1 for D (5 bases). Trimming shortened V by 4 bases and J by 7 bases, and 13 bases separated the two germline ends. This CDR3 region has 12 residues. The germline CDR1 and CDR2 sequences are SQVTM and ANQGSEA. The CDR3 region has the DNA TGCAGCGTTGTTCAAGGGGCTTCTGGCTACACCTTC. It yields the protein CSVVQGASGYTF.

The chain uses TRBV19 and TRBJ2-2; tentative D call: TRBD2 (6 bases). CDR1 and CDR2 from the germline V gene are LNHDA and SQIVND (reference sequence). Trimming pared 9 bases from V and 6 bases from J, leaving 14 bases between. The CDR3 extends over 13 amino acids. CDR3 loop: CASTPPGAGELFF. DNA of the CDR3: TGTGCCAGCACTCCCCCGGGGGCCGGGGAGCTGTTTTTT.

The gene calls are TRBV28 and TRBJ1-5; D uncertain. V lost 5 bases and J 2 bases, leaving 13 bases between the germline ends. The germline V gene encodes CDR1 MDHEN and CDR2 SYDVKM. This CDR3 contains 15 residues. The CDR3: CASSIVLRRNQPQHF. The CDR3 coding sequence is TGTGCCAGCAGTATAGTTCTCAGGCGCAATCAGCCCCAGCATTTT.

This clone came up once. V gene TRBV6-2 or TRBV6-3 combines with J gene TRBJ1-2; TRBD1 agrees at 7 bases. From germline, CDR1 is MNHEY and CDR2 SVGEGT. This CDR3 is built from 13 residues. With V trimmed by 7 bases and J by 6 bases, 8 bases remained unmatched. CDR3 DNA sequence: TGTGCCAGCACCCCTTCCGGGACAGATGGCTACACCTTC. Amino acid sequence: CASTPSGTDGYTF.

The rearrangement links TRBV2 to TRBJ2-2, with D perhaps TRBD1 (5 bases). Trimming pared 11 bases from V and 0 bases from J, leaving 10 bases between. The CDR3 totals 13 residues. From germline, CDR1 is SNHLY and CDR2 FYNNEI. The CDR3 DNA is TGTGCCGGGGCTCTTACGAACACCGGGGAGCTGTTTTTT. Its translation: CAGALTNTGELFF. Complete variable domain (other parts from reference TRBV2 and TRBJ2-2): EPEVTQTPSHQVTQMGQEVILRCVPISNHLYFYWYRQILGQKVEFLVSFYNNEISEKSEIFDDQFSVERPDGSNFTLKIRSTKLEDSAMYFCAGALTNTGELFFGEGSRLTVL.

The chain employs TRBV2 and TRBJ2-7; 7 nucleotides align to TRBD1. The CDR3 is made up of 13 amino acids. Per the germline V gene, CDR1 is SNHLY and CDR2 is FYNNEI. The V segment lost 8 bases and the J segment 3 bases; nucleotides outside the gene matches: 7. The CDR3 nucleotides are TGTGCCAGCCAAGACAGGGTTTTCTACGAGCAGTACTTC. Its translation: CASQDRVFYEQYF.

For the CDR3, the DNA is TGTGCCAGCAGCGGGGGGGTTGCAGATACGCAGTATTTT. It yields the protein CASSGGVADTQYF. This chain joins TRBV5-4 and TRBJ2-3, with 7 nucleotides matching TRBD2. CDR1 SGHNT and CDR2 YYREEE come from the germline V gene (reference sequence). CDR3 size: 13 residues. Trimming took 4 bases from V and 4 from J; bases not matched to a gene: 3.

The chain joins TRBV4-1 to TRBJ1-1, with D tentatively TRBD1 (6 bases). Trimming cost V 5 bases and J 2 bases, with 15 bases left between them. Per germline, CDR1 MGHRA and CDR2 YSYEKL. This CDR3 has 15 amino acids. The CDR3 protein is CASSYKQGRNTEAFF. The CDR3 coding sequence is TGCGCCAGCAGCTATAAACAGGGCCGAAACACTGAAGCTTTCTTT.

As DNA, the CDR3 is TGTGCCAGCAGCACCCGGGACAGGACCCATAACCTATACGAGCAGTACTTC. As protein: CASSTRDRTHNLYEQYF. J is TRBJ2-7 and V is TRBV6-2 or TRBV6-3; 8 bases line up with TRBD1. Germline V gene lookup returns CDR1 MNHEY and CDR2 SVGEGT. CDR3 length: 17 residues. Trimming took 6 bases from V and 4 from J; bases not matched to a gene: 17.

This clone was recorded once. The V and J genes are TRBV30 and TRBJ1-5, with D perhaps TRBD1 (6 bases). Deletions cut 2 bases from V and 6 bases from J, with 11 bases between. The CDR3 length is 13 residues. The germline gives CDR1 GTSNPN, CDR2 SVGIG (reference sequence). The CDR3 DNA reads as TGTGCCTGGAGTCCTAGAGGGGGTCAGCCCCAGCATTTT. The encoded protein is CAWSPRGGQPQHF.

This chain joins TRBV27 and TRBJ2-7; weak D call: TRBD2 (5 bases). With 7 bases removed from V and 12 bases from J, the gap between germline ends came to 28 bases. CDR1 and CDR2 (germline): MNHEY, SMNVEV (reference sequence). CDR3 length equals 15 residues. The CDR3 reads CASNKKRGQAPSWYF. The CDR3 DNA sequence: TGTGCCAGCAACAAAAAACGCGGGCAGGCCCCCTCGTGGTACTTC.

The chain carries TRBV11-3 and TRBJ2-7, with 8 nucleotides matching TRBD1. CDR3 size: 15 residues. V was pared by 0 bases and J by 6 bases, with 7 bases of the junction left unmatched. Germline V gene sequence: CDR1 SGHNT, CDR2 YENEEA. The chain's CDR3 is CASSLETDRAGEQYF. The CDR3 nucleotides are TGTGCCAGCAGCTTAGAAACGGACAGGGCGGGCGAGCAGTACTTC.

The chain couples TRBV5-1 to TRBJ1-3, with D unresolved. The CDR3 is made up of 15 amino acids. Germline CDR1 SGHRS, CDR2 YFSETQ. V lost 4 bases, J lost 1 base, and 12 bases lay in between. CDR3 nucleotide sequence: TGCGCCAGCAGCCAGCGGGCGGGATCTGGAAACACCATATATTTT. It translates to CASSQRAGSGNTIYF. The full variable domain, its missing parts supplied by reference TRBV5-1 and TRBJ1-3, is KAGVTQTPRYLIKTRGQQVTLSCSPISGHRSVSWYQQTPGQGLQFLFEYFSETQRNKGNFPGRFSGRQFSNSRSEMNVSTLELGDSALYLCASSQRAGSGNTIYFGEGSWLTVV.

This clone turned up a few times. The gene calls are TRBV5-1 and TRBJ2-1; 9 bases line up with TRBD1. The germline V gene has CDR1 SGHRS and CDR2 YFSETQ. This CDR3 contains 15 residues. The V gene end was trimmed by 3 bases and the J gene end by 6 bases; junction bases not matched to a gene: 7. This CDR3 reads CASSSEGTGSNEQFF. CDR3 coding DNA: TGCGCCAGCAGCTCCGAAGGGACAGGGAGCAATGAGCAGTTCTTC.

The V call is TRBV28, the J call TRBJ2-2; 9 nucleotides align to TRBD1. After removal of 6 bases from V and 2 bases from J, the junction contained 7 bases not matched to a gene. CDR3 length equals 16 residues. CDR1 is MDHEN and CDR2 is SYDVKM in the germline V gene. CDR3 DNA sequence: TGTGCCAGCAGGGCACAGGGACAGGGCAACACCGGGGAGCTGTTTTTT. Translating gives CASRAQGQGNTGELFF.

CDR3 loop: CAWSREGAVSNQPQHF. The CDR3, as DNA: TGTGCCTGGAGCCGAGAGGGGGCGGTCAGCAATCAGCCCCAGCATTTT. The chain uses TRBV30 and TRBJ1-5; 7 nucleotides match TRBD1. Unmatched junction bases numbered 9, after V lost 3 bases and J lost 1 base. Germline loops: CDR1 GTSNPN, CDR2 SVGIG (reference sequence). CDR3 length equals 16 residues. The full variable domain, in which reference TRBV30 and TRBJ1-5 provide the parts outside the CDR3, is SQTIHQWPATLVQPVGSPLSLECTVEGTSNPNLYWYRQAAGRGLQLLFYSVGIGQISSEVPQNLSASRPQDRQFILSSKKLLLSDSGFYLCAWSREGAVSNQPQHFGDGTRLSIL.

This clone was picked up a small number of times. The V gene is TRBV4-1, the J gene TRBJ2-7; the match to TRBD1 covers 10 bases. After removal of 0 bases from V and 3 bases from J, the junction contained 5 bases not matched to a gene. The length of the CDR3 is 16 residues. Germline V gene lookup returns CDR1 MGHRA and CDR2 YSYEKL. The CDR3 bases are TGCGCCAGCAGCCAAGAGTGGGGACAGGGGCTCTACGAGCAGTACTTC. This sequence encodes CASSQEWGQGLYEQYF.

The V call is TRBV7-8, the J call TRBJ2-3, with 13 bases lining up with TRBD2. J lost 5 bases, V lost 2 bases, and 1 base had no gene match. This CDR3 has 15 amino acids. Looked up from germline, CDR1 is SGHVS and CDR2 is FQNEAQ. The CDR3 DNA sequence: TGTGCCAGCAGCTTACGGACTAGCGGGGGAGATACGCAGTATTTT. Its translation is CASSLRTSGGDTQYF.

V usage is TRBV7-6 and J usage is TRBJ2-7, with D unresolved. Between the trimmed V and J ends, which lost 1 base and 6 bases, there was a span of 10 bases. Germline CDR1 is SGHVS and CDR2 is FNYEAQ. This CDR3 comprises 13 residues. The CDR3 DNA sequence: TGTGCCAGCAGCTTAGTACTCCTCTCCGAGCAGTACTTC. Translated, it gives CASSLVLLSEQYF. The complete variable domain, with remaining parts taken from reference TRBV7-6 and TRBJ2-7, reads GAGVSQSPRYKVTKRGQDVALRCDPISGHVSLYWYRQALGQGPEFLTYFNYEAQQDKSGLPNDRFSAERPEGSISTLTIQRTEQRDSAMYRCASSLVLLSEQYFGPGTRLTVT.

V gene TRBV25-1 combines with J gene TRBJ1-2, with a weak D call TRBD1 (5 bases). CDR1 is MGHDK, CDR2 SYGVNS, per germline. The CDR3 is 15 residues long. V shed 3 bases and J shed 9 bases, with 20 bases lying between them. CDR3 DNA: TGTGCCAGCAGTGACAGGGAAGATCCCTTTTTACGCTACACCTTC. This translates into CASSDREDPFLRYTF.

This chain links TRBV7-9 with TRBJ2-1, with TRBD1 as a possible D gene (6 bases). The CDR3 is made up of 15 amino acids. The germline V and J ends were trimmed by 5 bases and 2 bases, with 13 bases remaining between them. Germline V gene sequence: CDR1 SEHNR, CDR2 FQNEAQ (reference sequence). The CDR3 bases are TGTGCCAGCAGCCCCCGAACAGGGACCTACAATGAGCAGTTCTTC. This translates into CASSPRTGTYNEQFF.

On this clone itself: Since no conserved phenylalanine or tryptophan closes the CDR3, a read error is the likely cause. It is unclear where the CDR3 begins or ends on the DNA, so no DNA is shown, and the CDR3 is as TCRdb lists it. The chain employs TRBV28 and TRBJ1-1; TRBD1, the table's D call, was not compared with the DNA. Germline values: CDR1 MDHEN, CDR2 SYDVKM. Counting both end residues, the CDR3 totals 10 amino acids. CDR3 amino acids: CASQGQGMMV.

This chain joins TRBV28 and TRBJ2-1; the D is unclear. The germline CDR1 and CDR2 sequences are MDHEN and SYDVKM. Deletions cut 10 bases from V and 0 bases from J, with 13 bases between. This CDR3 is built from 14 residues. DNA of the CDR3: TGTGCCACCAGACACGAACCCTCCTACAATGAGCAGTTCTTC. This gives the protein CATRHEPSYNEQFF.

The chain is built from TRBV19 and TRBJ2-5, with 7 nucleotides matching TRBD2. Germline V CDR1 and CDR2: LNHDA, SQIVND (reference sequence). Trimming removed 2 bases from V and 5 bases from J; junction bases left unmatched: 8. CDR3 size: 15 residues. CDR3 amino acids: CASSIPGLHSETQYF. The CDR3 bases are TGTGCCAGTAGTATACCGGGACTACATTCCGAGACCCAGTACTTC.

The V and J genes are TRBV7-8 and TRBJ2-6; a weak D match, TRBD1 (5 bases). Deletions cut 3 bases from V and 2 bases from J, with 8 bases between. The CDR3 covers 15 residues. Per the germline V gene, CDR1 is SGHVS and CDR2 is FQNEAQ. CDR3 sequence: CASSLGRAGANVLTF. The CDR3 DNA is TGTGCCAGCAGCTTGGGCAGGGCTGGGGCCAACGTCCTGACTTTC. The variable domain in full, completed from reference TRBV7-8 and TRBJ2-6, reads GAGVSQSPRYKVAKRGQDVALRCDPISGHVSLFWYQQALGQGPEFLTYFQNEAQLDKSGLPSDRFFAERPEGSVSTLKIQRTQQEDSAVYLCASSLGRAGANVLTFGAGSRLTVL.

This clone was observed once. This chain links TRBV19 with TRBJ1-4; weak D call: TRBD1 (5 bases). The CDR3 is 15 amino acids. Trimming stripped 3 bases from V and 3 bases from J, with 11 bases between. Per germline, CDR1 LNHDA and CDR2 SQIVND (reference sequence). CDR3 sequence: CASSISGWANEKLFF. Here the CDR3 DNA reads TGTGCCAGTAGTATCTCAGGGTGGGCTAATGAAAAACTGTTTTTT.